The clone carrying this TCR beta chain was observed at least ten times. The data derive from a study of neurological immune-mediated disorders. TCRdb processed the 5' RACE reads anew with MiXCR; each CDR3 protein has one entry. The sample has about 44,000 distinct CDR3 sequences; under 25% are singletons. The time point is: technical triplicate 3. The CDR3 has 18 amino acids. J was trimmed by 0 bases and V by 0 bases; bases with no gene match: 4. Germline CDR1 and CDR2: ENHRY and SYGVKD. This chain joins TRBV10-3 and TRBJ2-1; 11 nucleotides match TRBD2. The sequencing input was PBMCs. The clonotype comes from a man in his sixties with HTLV-1-associated myelopathy (HAM/TSP). Here the CDR3 DNA reads TGTGCCATCAGTGAGTCAGGACTAGCGGGCGGCTCCTACAATGAGCAGTTCTTC. Residues: CAISESGLAGGSYNEQFF.